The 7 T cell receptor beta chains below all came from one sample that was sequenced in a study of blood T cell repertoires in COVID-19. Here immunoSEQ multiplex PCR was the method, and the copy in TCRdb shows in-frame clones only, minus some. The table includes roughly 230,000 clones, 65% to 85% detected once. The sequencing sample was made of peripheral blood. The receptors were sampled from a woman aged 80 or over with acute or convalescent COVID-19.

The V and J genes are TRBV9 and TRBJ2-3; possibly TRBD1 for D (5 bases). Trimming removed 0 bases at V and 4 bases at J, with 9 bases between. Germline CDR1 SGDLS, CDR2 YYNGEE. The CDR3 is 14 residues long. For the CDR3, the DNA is TGTGCCAGCAGCGTAGGCAGGGCCTCAGATACGCAGTATTTT. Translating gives CASSVGRASDTQYF.

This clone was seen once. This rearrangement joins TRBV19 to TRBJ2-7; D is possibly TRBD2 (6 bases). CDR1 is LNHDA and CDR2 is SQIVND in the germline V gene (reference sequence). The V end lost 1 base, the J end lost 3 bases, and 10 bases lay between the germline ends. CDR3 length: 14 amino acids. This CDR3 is CASSIARDFYEQYF. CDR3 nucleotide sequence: TGTGCCAGTAGTATAGCCCGGGACTTCTACGAGCAGTACTTC. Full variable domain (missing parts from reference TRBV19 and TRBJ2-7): DGGITQSPKYLFRKEGQNVTLSCEQNLNHDAMYWYRQDPGQGLRLIYYSQIVNDFQKGDIAEGYSVSREKKESFPLTVTSAQKNPTAFYLCASSIARDFYEQYFGPGTRLTVT.

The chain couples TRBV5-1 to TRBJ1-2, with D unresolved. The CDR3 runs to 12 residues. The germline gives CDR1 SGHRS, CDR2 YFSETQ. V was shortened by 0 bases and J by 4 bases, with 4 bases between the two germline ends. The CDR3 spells CASSLDFYGYTF. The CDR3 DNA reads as TGCGCCAGCAGCTTGGACTTCTATGGCTACACCTTC.

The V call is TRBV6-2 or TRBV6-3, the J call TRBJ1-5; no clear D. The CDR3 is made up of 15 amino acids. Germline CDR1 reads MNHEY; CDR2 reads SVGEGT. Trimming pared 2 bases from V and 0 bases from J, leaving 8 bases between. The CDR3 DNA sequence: TGTGCCAGCAGTTACACTATGTATAGCAATCAGCCCCAGCATTTT. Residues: CASSYTMYSNQPQHF.

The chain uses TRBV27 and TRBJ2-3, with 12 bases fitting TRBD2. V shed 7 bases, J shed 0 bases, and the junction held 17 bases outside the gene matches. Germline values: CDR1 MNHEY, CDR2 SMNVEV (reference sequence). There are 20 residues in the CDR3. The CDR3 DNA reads TGTGCCAGCATCAAAAAAGCTGGACTAGCGGGACATACTAGCACAGATACGCAGTATTTT. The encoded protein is CASIKKAGLAGHTSTDTQYF.

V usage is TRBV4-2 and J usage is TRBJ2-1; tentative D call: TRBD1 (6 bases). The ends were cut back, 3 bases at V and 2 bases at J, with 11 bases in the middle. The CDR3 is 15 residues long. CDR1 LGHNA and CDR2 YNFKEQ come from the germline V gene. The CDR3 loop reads CASSQKQGTYNEQFF. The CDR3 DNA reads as TGTGCCAGCAGCCAGAAACAGGGAACCTACAATGAGCAGTTCTTC.

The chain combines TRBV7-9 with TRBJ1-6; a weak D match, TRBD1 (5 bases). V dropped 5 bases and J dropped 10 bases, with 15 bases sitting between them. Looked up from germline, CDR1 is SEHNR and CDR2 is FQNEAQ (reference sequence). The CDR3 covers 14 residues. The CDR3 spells CASSPVEGKSPLHF. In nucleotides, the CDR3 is TGTGCCAGCAGCCCAGTGGAGGGGAAATCACCCCTCCACTTT.